The clone carrying this TCR beta chain has just one count. The source of the sample is a study of shared clonotypes between healthy human individuals. Clones were sequenced by immunoSEQ multiplex PCR, and TCRdb holds only the in-frame ones, with some missing. Of around 1.1 million clones in the sample, about 84% were seen once. Per germline, CDR1 SGHAT and CDR2 FQNNGV. Trimming at V came to 5 bases and at J to 0 bases, leaving 5 bases not matched to a gene. This CDR3 is built from 15 residues. The receptor's source is a man between 18 and 29 years old in good health. Some clones in this sample may be carry-over from other donors' samples. The chain joins TRBV11-2 to TRBJ2-3; 7 bases fit TRBD1. Sequencing was performed on memory CD4+ T cells from PBMCs. Subset meaning: CD45RA-negative fraction. The CDR3 reads CASSIRGTSTDTQYF. CDR3 coding DNA: TGTGCCAGCAGCATCAGGGGGACGAGCACAGATACGCAGTATTTT.